This T cell receptor (beta chain) originates from a study of T cells after yellow fever vaccination. Germline lookup yields CDR1 MGHRA and CDR2 YSYEKL. This CDR3 comprises 16 residues. V lost 2 bases, J lost 2 bases, and 6 bases stayed unmatched. TCRdb processed the 5' RACE reads anew with MiXCR; each CDR3 protein has one entry. The data show 300,000 to 400,000 distinct CDR3 sequences, about 9.5% seen once. J is TRBJ1-5 and V is TRBV4-1; 7 nucleotides agree with TRBD1. This TCR came from a man younger than 35 who received the YFV17D yellow fever vaccine. The sample consisted of PBMCs, taken on the day of the first yellow fever vaccination. CDR3 residues: CASSQSTGFGNQPQHF. CDR3 nucleotides: TGCGCCAGCAGCCAATCGACAGGGTTCGGCAATCAGCCCCAGCATTTT.